A selection of T cell receptor beta chains follows, all from one sample in a study of CXCR3 chemokines and chemotherapy response in bladder cancer. MiXCR, applied by TCRdb to the PCR reads, yields one record per CDR3 protein. The sample has about 3,000 distinct CDR3 sequences; roughly 25% are singletons. The specimen was collected from a patient whose treatment included neoadjuvant chemotherapy. The receptors were sampled from a human donor with bladder cancer that did not respond to neoadjuvant chemotherapy. Both conserved end residues are part of each CDR3. The order of the fields is V gene, J gene, CDR3 protein.

V: TRBV6-2/TRBV6-3; J: TRBJ2-2; CDR3: CASSTPTARAGELFF
V: TRBV20-1; J: TRBJ2-4; CDR3: CSAPDRGRLENIQYF
V: TRBV20-1; J: TRBJ1-1; CDR3: CSARVLGRRGLPDTEAFF
V: TRBV7-9; J: TRBJ2-2; CDR3: CASSFPGSAGELFF
V: TRBV14; J: TRBJ2-7; CDR3: CASSQGPRTRQYF
V: TRBV19; J: TRBJ1-6; CDR3: CASSDSFNSPLHF
V: TRBV5-6; J: TRBJ1-2; CDR3: CASSLVAGAANYGYTF
V: TRBV10-3; J: TRBJ1-6; CDR3: CATRGGSDNSPLHF
V: TRBV27; J: TRBJ2-6; CDR3: CASKVVGAHGANVLTF
V: TRBV6-1; J: TRBJ2-7; CDR3: CASTDPGAGEPCEQYF
V: TRBV7-9; J: TRBJ2-3; CDR3: CASRNRDTDTQYF
V: TRBV9; J: TRBJ2-5; CDR3: CASGTSGAYQETQYF
V: TRBV15; J: TRBJ1-2; CDR3: CATSRAAPDRVVANYGYTF
V: TRBV14; J: TRBJ2-2; CDR3: CASSQDRLGLAPAKLFF
V: TRBV9; J: TRBJ2-3; CDR3: CASSVQGYSTDTQYF
V: TRBV19; J: TRBJ2-7; CDR3: CASSPPGPVNEQYF
V: TRBV11-2; J: TRBJ1-1; CDR3: CASSFHMNTEAFF
V: TRBV6-5; J: TRBJ2-7; CDR3: CASSTGTGIYEQYF
V: TRBV29-1; J: TRBJ2-2; CDR3: CSVGTKSPGELFF
V: TRBV27; J: TRBJ1-2; CDR3: CASSFEGNYGYTF
V: TRBV27; J: TRBJ2-1; CDR3: CASSFQAGGAYNEQFF
V: TRBV27; J: TRBJ2-3; CDR3: CASSFNLARDTQYF
V: TRBV6-2/TRBV6-3; J: TRBJ2-3; CDR3: CASTDPPGAYTQYF
V: TRBV6-2/TRBV6-3; J: TRBJ1-1; CDR3: CASKVVGAPGINTEAFF
V: TRBV6-2/TRBV6-3; J: TRBJ1-6; CDR3: CASSYWGSNSPLHF
V: TRBV24-1; J: TRBJ1-3; CDR3: CATSDLQPQDRGSGNTIYF
V: TRBV18; J: TRBJ2-7; CDR3: CASSTRDGTYEQYF